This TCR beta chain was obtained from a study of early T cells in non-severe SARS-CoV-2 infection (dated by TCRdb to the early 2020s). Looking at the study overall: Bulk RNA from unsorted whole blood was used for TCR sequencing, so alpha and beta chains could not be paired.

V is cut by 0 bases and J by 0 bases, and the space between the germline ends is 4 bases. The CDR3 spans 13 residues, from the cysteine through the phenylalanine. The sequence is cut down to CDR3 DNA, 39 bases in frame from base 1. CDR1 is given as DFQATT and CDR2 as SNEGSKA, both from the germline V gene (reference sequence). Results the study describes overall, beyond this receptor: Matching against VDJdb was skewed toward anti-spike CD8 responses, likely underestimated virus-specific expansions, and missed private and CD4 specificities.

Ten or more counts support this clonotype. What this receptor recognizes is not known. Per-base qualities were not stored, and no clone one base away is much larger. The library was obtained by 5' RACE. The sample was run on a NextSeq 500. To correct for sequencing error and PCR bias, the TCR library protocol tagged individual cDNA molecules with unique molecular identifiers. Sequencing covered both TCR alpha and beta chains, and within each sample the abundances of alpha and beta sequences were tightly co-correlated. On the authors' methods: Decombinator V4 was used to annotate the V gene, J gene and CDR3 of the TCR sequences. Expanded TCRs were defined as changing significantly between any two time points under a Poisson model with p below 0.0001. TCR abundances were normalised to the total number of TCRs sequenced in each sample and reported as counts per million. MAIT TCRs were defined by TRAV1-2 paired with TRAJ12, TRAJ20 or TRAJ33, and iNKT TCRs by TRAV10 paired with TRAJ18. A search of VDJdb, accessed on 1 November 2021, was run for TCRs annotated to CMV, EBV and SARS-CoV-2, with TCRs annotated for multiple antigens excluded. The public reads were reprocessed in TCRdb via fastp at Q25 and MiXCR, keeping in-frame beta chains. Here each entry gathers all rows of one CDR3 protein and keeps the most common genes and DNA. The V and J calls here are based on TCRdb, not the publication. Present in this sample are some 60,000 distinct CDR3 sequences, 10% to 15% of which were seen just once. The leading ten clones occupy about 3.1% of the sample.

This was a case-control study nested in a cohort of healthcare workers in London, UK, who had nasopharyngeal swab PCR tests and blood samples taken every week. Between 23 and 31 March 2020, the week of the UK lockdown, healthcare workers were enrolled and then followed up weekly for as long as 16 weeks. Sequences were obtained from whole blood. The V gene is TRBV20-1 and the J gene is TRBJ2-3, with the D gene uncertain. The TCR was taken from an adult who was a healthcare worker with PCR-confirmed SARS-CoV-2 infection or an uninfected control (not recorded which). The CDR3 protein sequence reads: CSARDASTDTQYF. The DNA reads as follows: TGCAGTGCTAGAGATGCTAGCACAGATACGCAGTATTTT.